This T cell receptor (beta chain) was identified during a study of CD8 T cells in Susac syndrome. Points from the study as a whole: Individuals included in the TCR sequencing and HLA analysis were acknowledged by the study to be relatively few in number.

Reverse transcription of 0.5 to 1 ug RNA was performed with random hexamers. The amplification used immunoSEQ multiplex PCR on TCR beta CDR3; it spanned 54 Vbeta and 13 Jbeta. One entry per CDR3 protein results from TCRdb running MiXCR on the immunoSEQ multiplex PCR reads. The sample lists tens of thousands of distinct CDR3 sequences; roughly 95% were seen once. FACS enriched CD8+ TEMRA cells, while bulk CD8+ and CD4+ were negatively isolated. Points on this clonotype: Its cognate antigen is unknown.

The CDR3 contains 16 residues. The germline V gene has CDR1 SEHNR and CDR2 FQNEAQ (reference sequence). Unmatched junction bases numbered 12, after V lost 5 bases and J lost 10 bases. V and J are TRBV7-9 and TRBJ2-1, with 12 bases fitting TRBD1. Sequences were obtained from CD8+ T cells from PBMCs. The receptor comes from a human donor with Susac syndrome. This chain's CDR3 is CASSGGAGQGAREQFF. The CDR3 region has the DNA TGTGCCAGCAGCGGGGGCGCGGGACAGGGGGCACGGGAGCAGTTCTTC.